This T cell receptor (beta chain) came from a study of early T cells in non-severe SARS-CoV-2 infection. CDR3 length: 14 amino acids. Deletions cut 0 bases from V and 0 bases from J, with 7 bases between. Germline-derived CDR1 and CDR2 are GTSNPN and SVGIG (reference sequence). This clonotype was found many times. In TCRdb, the 5' RACE reads were re-called with MiXCR into one record per CDR3 protein. The table has under 50,000 distinct CDR3 sequences, around 4% seen once. The sample was whole blood. The rearrangement links TRBV30 to TRBJ2-3, with a tentative D call TRBD2 (6 bases). The clonotype originates from an adult who was a healthcare worker with PCR-confirmed SARS-CoV-2 infection or an uninfected control (not recorded which). For the CDR3, the DNA is TGTGCCTGGAGTGTCGGGGGTAGCACAGATACGCAGTATTTT. Translating gives CAWSVGGSTDTQYF.